The following is a T cell receptor (beta chain) sequence with its context. The CDR3 contains 15 residues. The germline V gene encodes CDR1 SGHTA and CDR2 FQGNSA. V gave up 5 bases and J gave up 0 bases, with 11 bases separating them. Method: immunoSEQ multiplex PCR; TCRdb's copy keeps in-frame clones and lacks some. The sample lists about 49,000 clones; just under 95% were seen once. The data belong to a study of T cell changes during pregnancy in multiple sclerosis. The clonotype comes from a female donor with multiple sclerosis, enrolled in a pregnancy study. V gene TRBV7-2 combines with J gene TRBJ2-1; D call uncertain. This specimen consisted of CD8+ T cells from peripheral blood mononuclear cells, obtained in the first trimester of pregnancy. The chain's CDR3 is CASSPRRSSYNEQFF. The CDR3 nucleotides are TGTGCCAGCAGCCCCCGGAGAAGCTCCTACAATGAGCAGTTCTTC.